This T cell receptor (beta chain) was sequenced in a study of T cells after yellow fever vaccination. Whole-study findings and limits: Although the secondary response was weaker, it peaked faster, at day 5 versus 15. Subsequent to the booster, the majority of primary-vaccination clones reappeared (under 98% CD4, 88% CD8).

In TCRdb, the 5' RACE reads were re-called with MiXCR into one record per CDR3 protein. Among 120,000 or so distinct CDR3 sequences listed, roughly 15% were seen once. This CDR3 has 12 amino acids. Trimming removed 1 base at V and 2 bases at J, with 3 bases between. This clonotype has at least ten counts. Antigen specificity is unknown. This chain uses TRBV12-3 or TRBV12-4 with TRBJ2-7, with D unclear. This TCR was recovered from a man aged 18 to 30 who received the YFV17D yellow fever vaccine. Sequenced here: CD8+ T cells sorted from PBMCs, sampled 5 days after the yellow fever booster vaccination. CDR3 nucleotides: TGTGCCAGCAGTTTAGAAACCTACGAGCAGTACTTC. Encoded protein: CASSLETYEQYF.